The 10 T cell receptor beta chains presented below share a single source sample, sequenced in a study of blood T cell repertoires in COVID-19. TCRdb's copy holds only in-frame clones and misses some; the assay was immunoSEQ multiplex PCR. The table records roughly 87,000 clones, roughly 86% of them present only once. The sequencing sample was made of peripheral blood. Every receptor here comes from a man in his fifties with active COVID-19.

The chain uses TRBV4-3 and TRBJ2-5; 9 bases agree with TRBD1. CDR1 is LGHNA and CDR2 is YSLEER in the germline V gene. V shed 3 bases, J shed 0 bases, and the junction held 2 bases outside the gene matches. The CDR3 length is 15 residues. The CDR3 sequence: CASSHGQGYQETQYF. CDR3 bases: TGCGCCAGCAGCCATGGACAGGGGTACCAAGAGACCCAGTACTTC.

The CDR3 sequence is CASRVTGAWTGELFF. As DNA, the CDR3 is TGTGCCAGCAGGGTGACAGGGGCCTGGACCGGGGAGCTGTTTTTT. V is TRBV28 and J is TRBJ2-2; 8 nucleotides align to TRBD1. CDR3 length: 15 residues. CDR1 and CDR2 from the germline V gene are MDHEN and SYDVKM. Trimming took 6 bases from V and 5 from J; bases not matched to a gene: 8.

This rearrangement joins TRBV9 to TRBJ1-5; D not certain. The V end lost 2 bases, the J end lost 2 bases, and 11 bases lay between the germline ends. This CDR3 comprises 15 residues. Germline V gene sequence: CDR1 SGDLS, CDR2 YYNGEE. The CDR3 coding sequence is TGTGCCAGCAGCGTGGACTTAGGAGGCAATCAGCCCCAGCATTTT. Protein product: CASSVDLGGNQPQHF.

The CDR3 DNA reads as TGTGCCAGCTTTTTGTTAGCGGGGGGTAACAATGAGCAGTTCTTC. Protein: CASFLLAGGNNEQFF. The V and J genes are TRBV7-9 and TRBJ2-1; 10 nucleotides agree with TRBD2. The CDR3 is made up of 15 amino acids. Per the germline V gene, CDR1 is SEHNR and CDR2 is FQNEAQ (reference sequence). V lost 8 bases and J lost 5; bases outside the gene matches: 9.

This clone was recorded only once. V and J are TRBV7-2 and TRBJ2-5, with a tentative D call TRBD1 (5 bases). Trimming shortened V by 4 bases and J by 2 bases, and 14 bases separated the two germline ends. The CDR3 loop spans 15 amino acids. Germline-derived CDR1 and CDR2 are SGHTA and FQGNSA. CDR3 amino acids: CASSSTRTRQETQYF. DNA for the CDR3: TGTGCCAGCAGCTCCACACGGACAAGGCAAGAGACCCAGTACTTC.

The genes are TRBV2 and TRBJ1-1; D call uncertain. The V gene's germline CDR1 is SNHLY and CDR2 FYNNEI. This CDR3 has 13 residues. The germline V and J ends were trimmed by 4 bases and 1 base, with 7 bases remaining between them. The DNA for the CDR3 is TGTGCCAGCAGTGGGCAAACGAACACTGAAGCTTTCTTT. Translated, it gives CASSGQTNTEAFF. Together with reference TRBV2 and TRBJ1-1, the CDR3 gives the full variable domain: EPEVTQTPSHQVTQMGQEVILRCVPISNHLYFYWYRQILGQKVEFLVSFYNNEISEKSEIFDDQFSVERPDGSNFTLKIRSTKLEDSAMYFCASSGQTNTEAFFGQGTRLTVV.

This chain connects TRBV12-3 or TRBV12-4 to TRBJ1-2; a possible D gene is TRBD1 (5 bases). This CDR3 has 13 residues. The V gene lost 8 bases and the J gene lost 8 bases, with 18 bases spanning the gap. The CDR3 loop is CASGQGGLSGYTF. CDR3 sequence (DNA): TGTGCCAGCGGTCAGGGTGGCTTGTCGGGCTACACCTTC.

This chain links TRBV14 with TRBJ2-7; 7 bases fit TRBD1. This CDR3 contains 14 residues. The J segment lost 4 bases and the V segment lost 1 base, leaving 4 bases of the junction unmatched. The germline CDR1 and CDR2 sequences are SGHDN and FVKESK. Here the CDR3 reads CASSQGAGGYEQYF. The CDR3 region has the DNA TGTGCCAGCAGCCAAGGAGCAGGGGGATACGAGCAGTACTTC.

The chain carries TRBV19 and TRBJ2-2; D possibly corresponds to TRBD1 (5 bases). CDR1 and CDR2 from the germline V gene are LNHDA and SQIVND (reference sequence). The CDR3 sequence is 14 residues long. V was cut by 6 bases and J by 0 bases, with 8 bases left in between. The CDR3 protein is CASRKTANTGELFF. CDR3 bases: TGTGCCAGTAGGAAGACAGCGAACACCGGGGAGCTGTTTTTT. The full variable domain, its missing parts supplied by reference TRBV19 and TRBJ2-2, is DGGITQSPKYLFRKEGQNVTLSCEQNLNHDAMYWYRQDPGQGLRLIYYSQIVNDFQKGDIAEGYSVSREKKESFPLTVTSAQKNPTAFYLCASRKTANTGELFFGEGSRLTVL.

The chain has TRBV3-1 (or the pseudogene TRBV3-2) and TRBJ1-2; TRBD1 matches 9 bases. J lost 4 bases, V lost 0 bases, and 9 bases had no gene match. Germline loops: CDR1 LGHDT, CDR2 YNNKEL (reference sequence). The CDR3 totals 17 residues. The CDR3: CASSQDRGQGWGYGYTF. In DNA form, the CDR3 reads TGTGCCAGCAGCCAAGATCGGGGACAGGGTTGGGGCTATGGCTACACCTTC.